This T cell receptor beta chain was profiled in a study of beta chain features in type 1 diabetes. Findings and limits, study-wide: TCRB CDR3s were moderately but significantly shorter in Type 1 diabetes patients in all four CD4+ subsets.

Expressed TCRB transcripts got sequenced, as all isolated RNA was reverse transcribed. Libraries were prepared by immunoSEQ multiplex PCR; TCRdb keeps only in-frame clonotypes and omits some of them. The data hold a few hundred thousand clones, with roughly 13% observed a single time. V lost 6 bases to trimming and J lost 3 bases; unmatched junction nucleotides: 4. The CDR3 is made up of 14 amino acids. Germline V CDR1 and CDR2: MNHEY, SVGAGI. This clone was seen a few times. Its antigen is as yet unknown. Source material: naive CD4+ T cells from blood. The receptor comes from a man aged 30 to 39 with type 1 diabetes. The chain uses TRBV6-5 and TRBJ2-2, with 7 bases that match TRBD2. The CDR3 sequence is CASSRGGYTGELFF. In DNA, the CDR3 is TGTGCCAGCAGCCGCGGGGGATACACCGGGGAGCTGTTTTTT.